The T cell receptor beta chain described here comes from a study of Ad26.COV2.S vaccination and SARS-CoV-2 variants. Background on the study: Into the muscle, Ad26.COV2.S was dosed once or twice, 56 days apart. Study-wide points: Reported post-vaccination CD8+ and CD4+ T cell responses to spike showed substantial breadth. Placebo recipients had lower spike-specific TCR breadth than vaccine recipients.

With respect to this clone: The antigen remains unidentified.

The CDR3 consists of 12 residues. The germline V gene encodes CDR1 SNHLY and CDR2 FYNNEI. The V end lost 9 bases, the J end lost 4 bases, and 11 bases lay between the germline ends. Treatment indicated: around 19 received Ad26.COV2.S at low or high dose, single or two shots; 5 received placebo; per-sample allocation not given. Material that was analyzed had been drawn on day 63 after the first vaccine or placebo injection. The method was immunoSEQ multiplex PCR; TCRdb's version includes in-frame clones alone and lacks a portion of them. The data contain 350,000 to 400,000 clones, roughly nine tenths of them seen just once; the ten biggest clones take up about 3.6%.

This TCR was sampled from a person aged 18-60 years who received the Ad26.COV2.S COVID-19 vaccine or a placebo. This chain connects TRBV2 to TRBJ2-3, with D possibly TRBD1 on 5 matching bases. This specimen consisted of peripheral blood, obtained in a trial of Ad26.COV2.S vaccine versus placebo. In DNA form, the CDR3 reads TGTGCCAGTGGGTTCAGGGCAGATACGCAGTATTTT. This gives the protein CASGFRADTQYF.